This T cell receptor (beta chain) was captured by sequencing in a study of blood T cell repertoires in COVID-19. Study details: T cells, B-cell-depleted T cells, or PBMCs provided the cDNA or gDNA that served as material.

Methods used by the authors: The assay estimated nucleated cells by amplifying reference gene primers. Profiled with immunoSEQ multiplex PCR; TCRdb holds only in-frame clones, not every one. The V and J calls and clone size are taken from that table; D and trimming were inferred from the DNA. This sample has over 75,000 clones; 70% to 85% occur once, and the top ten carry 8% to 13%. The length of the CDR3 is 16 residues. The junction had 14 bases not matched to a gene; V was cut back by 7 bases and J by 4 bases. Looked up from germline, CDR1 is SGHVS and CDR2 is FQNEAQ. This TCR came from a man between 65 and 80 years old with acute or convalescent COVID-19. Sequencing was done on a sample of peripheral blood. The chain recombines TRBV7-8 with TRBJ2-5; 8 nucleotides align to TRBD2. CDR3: CASTKVGVAGGETQYF. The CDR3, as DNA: TGTGCCAGCACCAAAGTAGGGGTGGCGGGAGGAGAGACCCAGTACTTC. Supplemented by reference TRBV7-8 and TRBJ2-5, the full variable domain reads GAGVSQSPRYKVAKRGQDVALRCDPISGHVSLFWYQQALGQGPEFLTYFQNEAQLDKSGLPSDRFFAERPEGSVSTLKIQRTQQEDSAVYLCASTKVGVAGGETQYFGPGTRLLVL.